This T cell receptor (beta chain) comes out of a study of blood T cells in healthy people across ages. Next came a second PCR, run for about 7 to 12 cycles, which used a sample-barcoded 5' primer along with a J-beta primer mix. TCRdb reanalysed the 5' RACE reads using MiXCR and keeps one entry per CDR3 protein. Among 1.5 million to 2 million distinct CDR3 sequences listed, about 35% were seen once. The CDR3 contains 16 residues. V was pared by 0 bases and J by 8 bases, with 19 bases between. Germline V gives CDR1 MGHRA, CDR2 YSYEKL. This clonotype was obtained from a woman aged 30 to 39 in good health. V usage is TRBV4-1 and J usage is TRBJ1-2; possibly TRBD1 for D (5 bases). The sample taken for sequencing was blood. The CDR3 DNA sequence: TGCGCCAGCAGCCAAGACTGGGCTGGAGCAGGGATGGGCTACACCTTC. Protein: CASSQDWAGAGMGYTF.